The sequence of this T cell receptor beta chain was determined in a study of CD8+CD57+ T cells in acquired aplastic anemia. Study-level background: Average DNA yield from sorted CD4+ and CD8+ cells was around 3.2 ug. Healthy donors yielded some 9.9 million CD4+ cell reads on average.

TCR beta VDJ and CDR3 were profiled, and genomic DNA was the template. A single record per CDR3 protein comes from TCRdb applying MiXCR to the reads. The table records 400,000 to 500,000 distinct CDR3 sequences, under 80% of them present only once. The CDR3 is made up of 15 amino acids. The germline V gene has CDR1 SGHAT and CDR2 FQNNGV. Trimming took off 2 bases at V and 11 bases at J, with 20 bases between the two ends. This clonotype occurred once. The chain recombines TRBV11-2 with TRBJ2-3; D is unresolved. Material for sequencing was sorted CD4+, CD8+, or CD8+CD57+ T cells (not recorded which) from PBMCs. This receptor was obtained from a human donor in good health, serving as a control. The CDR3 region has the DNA TGTGCCAGCAGCTTAAACCGACACAGCACCAATAAGCAGTATTTT. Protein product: CASSLNRHSTNKQYF.